This T cell receptor beta chain was found in a study of shared clonotypes between healthy human individuals (dated by TCRdb to the early 2020s). As for the study more broadly: A couple of women and a few men aged 18 to 49 years were included in the cohort. To increase sequencing depth and limit assay-specific biases, TCR repertoire library preparation and sequencing were carried out by different laboratories using diverse techniques. Between about 0.8 and 8.9 billion PBMCs per donor were obtained by leukapheresis. The study deeply sequenced blood TCR repertoires of five healthy adults to estimate repertoire size and the extent of clonotype sharing between individuals.

The donors were healthy, HIV-negative adults who had no recently reported acute infections or vaccinations. Only Caucasian adults living in Nashville, Tennessee, USA were represented among the donors. In the unsorted samples, approximately 85 million PBMCs were counted, and genomic DNA was extracted using the QIAamp DNA Blood Mini kit. After blood collection by leukapheresis, PBMCs were isolated using Ficoll-Histopaque density gradient centrifugation and then cryopreserved in the vapor phase of liquid nitrogen. The research as a whole found: Because the study included a small number of donors, the genetic and exposure-history diversity represented was limited. Sampling was restricted to blood, and TCR repertoires in tissue are likely to differ from TCR repertoires in blood. Pairwise subsampling led to the expectation that sequencing depth would affect the degree of clonotype sharing among donors.

Using the deep immunoSEQ assay, TCR CDR3 regions were amplified from genomic DNA by multiplex PCR. Genomic DNA extracted from each cell subset was distributed evenly over all wells of several immunoSEQ 96-well plates, and each plate served as one replicate. For unsorted PBMC, about 300 ng of genomic DNA, equivalent to roughly 30,000 T cell genomes, went into each replicate PCR. Ten immunoSEQ deep assay plates were used to sequence the unsorted PBMC genomic DNA. Purified libraries were quantified with a Qubit 3.0 fluorometer, sized on a Bioanalyzer 2100, and re-quantified with the KAPA Library Quantification kit. A separate single-read 150-cycle Illumina NextSeq 550 flow cell was used to sequence each immunoSEQ 96-well plate. Concerning the study's data processing: Because the immunoSEQ output included only junctional sequences and no quality scores, the filtering could not be the same as the filtering used for full-length reads. To assign V/J genes and CDR3, sequences were annotated using PyIR, a Python wrapper for IgBLAST v1.9, with IMGT germline references. Reads with weak V/J assignments (E-value above 1e-6), missing CDR3, stop codons, out-of-frame junctions, or ambiguous translated residues were removed. V3J clonotypes were defined by identical inferred V gene, J gene, and CDR3 amino acid sequence. The percentage overlap between two repertoires was calculated by dividing the number of shared unique clonotypes by the size of the smaller repertoire. Richness of each repertoire was evaluated using RTK rarefaction, the Chao1 estimator, and Recon v2.1 estimates of unobserved clonotypes. As stored in TCRdb, this immuneACCESS dataset retains in-frame rearrangements with V and J assigned. A fraction of the clones does not appear; measured against another copy, unresolved V genes explain less than half of the discrepancy, and the remainder lacks a known reason. V, J and clone size derive from that table, while D and trimming were established from the DNA sequence. This sample gives about 470,000 clones in total; roughly 80% of them show up just once. Together, the top ten hold under 15% of the sample.

In the case of this clone: The target of this receptor is not known. Base qualities are not recorded, but no much larger clone differs from it by a single base.

The cysteine opens and the phenylalanine closes a CDR3 of 15 amino acids. Only the CDR3 DNA is retained, 45 bases long and in frame from the first base. Trimming accounts for 6 bases at V and 0 bases at J, while the number of junction bases matched to no gene is 6. CDR1 is given as SGHVS and CDR2 as FQNEAQ, both from the germline V gene. This sequence was found in a woman between 40 and 55 years old in good health. Some clones in this sample may be carry-over from other donors' samples. The sequenced material came from PBMCs. In this chain, TRBV7-8 is recombined with TRBJ2-7, with 9 bases in between that match TRBD2. The CDR3 region has the sequence CASSSGLANSYEQYF. The DNA sequence reads TGTGCCAGCAGTTCCGGACTAGCGAACTCCTACGAGCAGTACTTC. The full variable domain, completed from the reference TRBV7-8 and TRBJ2-7 proteins outside the CDR3, reads GAGVSQSPRYKVAKRGQDVALRCDPISGHVSLFWYQQALGQGPEFLTYFQNEAQLDKSGLPSDRFFAERPEGSVSTLKIQRTQQEDSAVYLCASSSGLANSYEQYFGPGTRLTVT.